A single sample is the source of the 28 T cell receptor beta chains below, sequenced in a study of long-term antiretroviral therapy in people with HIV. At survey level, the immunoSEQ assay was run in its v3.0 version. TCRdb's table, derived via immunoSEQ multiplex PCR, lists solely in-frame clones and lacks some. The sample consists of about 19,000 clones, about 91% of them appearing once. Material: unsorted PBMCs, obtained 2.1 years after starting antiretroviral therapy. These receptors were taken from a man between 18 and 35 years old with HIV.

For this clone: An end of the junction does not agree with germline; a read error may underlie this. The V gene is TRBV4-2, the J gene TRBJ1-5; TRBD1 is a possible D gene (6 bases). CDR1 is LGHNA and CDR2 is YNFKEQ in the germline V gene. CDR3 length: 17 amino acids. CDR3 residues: CASSQVPHARDNRPQHF. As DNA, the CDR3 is TGTGCCAGCAGCCAAGTCCCCCACGCGCGGGACAATCGGCCCCAGCATTTT.

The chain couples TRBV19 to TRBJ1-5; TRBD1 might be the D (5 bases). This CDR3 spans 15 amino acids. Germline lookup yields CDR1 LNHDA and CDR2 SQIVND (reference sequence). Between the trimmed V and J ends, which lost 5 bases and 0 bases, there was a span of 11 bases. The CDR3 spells CASSLQDTSNQPQHF. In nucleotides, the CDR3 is TGTGCCAGTAGTTTGCAGGACACTAGCAATCAGCCCCAGCATTTT.

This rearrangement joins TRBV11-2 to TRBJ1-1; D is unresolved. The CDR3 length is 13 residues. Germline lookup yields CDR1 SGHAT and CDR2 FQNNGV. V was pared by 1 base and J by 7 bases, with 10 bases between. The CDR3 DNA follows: TGTGCCAGCAGCTTAGCAGTGGAATATGAAGCTTTCTTT. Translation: CASSLAVEYEAFF. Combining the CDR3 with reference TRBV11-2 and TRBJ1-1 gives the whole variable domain EAGVAQSPRYKIIEKRQSVAFWCNPISGHATLYWYQQILGQGPKLLIQFQNNGVVDDSQLPKDRFSAERLKGVDSTLKIQPAKLEDSAVYLCASSLAVEYEAFFGQGTRLTVV.

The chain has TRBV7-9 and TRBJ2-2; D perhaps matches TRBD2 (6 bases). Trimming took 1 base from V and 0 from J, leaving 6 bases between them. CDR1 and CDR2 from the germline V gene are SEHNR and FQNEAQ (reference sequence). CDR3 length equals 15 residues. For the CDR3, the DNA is TGTGCCAGCAGCTTAGGCGGGGCGAACACCGGGGAGCTGTTTTTT. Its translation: CASSLGGANTGELFF.

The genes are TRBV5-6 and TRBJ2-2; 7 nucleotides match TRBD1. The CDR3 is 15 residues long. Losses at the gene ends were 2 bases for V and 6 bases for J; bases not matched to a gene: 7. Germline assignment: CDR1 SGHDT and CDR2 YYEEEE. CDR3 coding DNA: TGTGCCAGCAGCTTTCCGACAGGGCGGGCCGGGGAGCTGTTTTTT. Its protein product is CASSFPTGRAGELFF.

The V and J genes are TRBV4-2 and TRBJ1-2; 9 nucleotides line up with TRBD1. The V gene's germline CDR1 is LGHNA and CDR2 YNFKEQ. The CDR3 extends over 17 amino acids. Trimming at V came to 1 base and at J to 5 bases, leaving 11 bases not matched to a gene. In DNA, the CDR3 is TGTGCCAGCAGCCAAGCTTCCCGGACAGGGGTAAGATATGGCTACACCTTC. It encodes CASSQASRTGVRYGYTF.

CDR3 in DNA: TGTGCCAGCAGTTACTCGGGACGCGACAGGGCCTATGGCTACACCTTC. Translated: CASSYSGRDRAYGYTF. The rearrangement joins TRBV6-5 to TRBJ1-2; 7 bases map to TRBD1. Losses at the gene ends were 0 bases for V and 4 bases for J; bases not matched to a gene: 8. This CDR3 is built from 16 residues. In germline, CDR1 is MNHEY, CDR2 SVGAGI.

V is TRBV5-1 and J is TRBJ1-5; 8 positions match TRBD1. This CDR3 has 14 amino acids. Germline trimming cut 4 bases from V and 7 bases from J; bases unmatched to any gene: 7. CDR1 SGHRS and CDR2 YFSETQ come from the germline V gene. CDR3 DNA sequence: TGCGCCAGCAGCCTGACAGGGGATGGGCAGCCCCAGCATTTT. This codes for CASSLTGDGQPQHF.

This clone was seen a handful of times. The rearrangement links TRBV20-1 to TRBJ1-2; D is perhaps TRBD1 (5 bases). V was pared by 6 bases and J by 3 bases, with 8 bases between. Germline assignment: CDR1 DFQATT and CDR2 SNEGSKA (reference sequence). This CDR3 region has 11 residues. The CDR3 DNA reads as TGCAGTGCCGGGACTGACTATGGCTACACCTTC. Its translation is CSAGTDYGYTF.

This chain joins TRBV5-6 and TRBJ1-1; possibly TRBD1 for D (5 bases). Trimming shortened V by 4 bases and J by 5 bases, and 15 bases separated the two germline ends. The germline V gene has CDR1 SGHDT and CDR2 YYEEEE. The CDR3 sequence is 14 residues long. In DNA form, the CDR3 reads TGTGCCAGCAGCCCGGTGGGGGTTTTTACTGAAGCTTTCTTT. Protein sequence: CASSPVGVFTEAFF.

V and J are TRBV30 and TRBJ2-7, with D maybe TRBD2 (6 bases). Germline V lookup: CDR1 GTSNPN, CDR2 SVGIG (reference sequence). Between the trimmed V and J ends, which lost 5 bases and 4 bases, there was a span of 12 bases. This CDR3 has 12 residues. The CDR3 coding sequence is TGTGCCTGGTTGGAGGGTTCGTACGAGCAGTACTTC. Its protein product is CAWLEGSYEQYF. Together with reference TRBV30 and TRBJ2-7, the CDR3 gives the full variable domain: SQTIHQWPATLVQPVGSPLSLECTVEGTSNPNLYWYRQAAGRGLQLLFYSVGIGQISSEVPQNLSASRPQDRQFILSSKKLLLSDSGFYLCAWLEGSYEQYFGPGTRLTVT.

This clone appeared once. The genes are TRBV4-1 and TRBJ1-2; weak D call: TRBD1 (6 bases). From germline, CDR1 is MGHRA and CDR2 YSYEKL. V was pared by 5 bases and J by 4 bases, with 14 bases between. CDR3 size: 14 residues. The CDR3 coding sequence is TGCGCCAGCAGCTGGCGACAGGCCCTCTATGGCTACACCTTC. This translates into CASSWRQALYGYTF.

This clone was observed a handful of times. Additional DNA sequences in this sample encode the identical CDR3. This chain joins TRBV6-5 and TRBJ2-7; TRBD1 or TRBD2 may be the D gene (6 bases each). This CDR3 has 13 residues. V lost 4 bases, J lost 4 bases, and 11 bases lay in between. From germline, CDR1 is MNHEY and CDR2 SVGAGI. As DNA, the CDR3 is TGTGCCAGCAGTTGGGGGGCGGGGTACGAGCAGTACTTC. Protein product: CASSWGAGYEQYF.

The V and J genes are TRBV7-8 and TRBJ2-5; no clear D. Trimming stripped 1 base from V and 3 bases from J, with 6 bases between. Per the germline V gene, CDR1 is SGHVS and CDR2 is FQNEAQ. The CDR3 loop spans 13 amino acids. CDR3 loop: CASSLGGEETQYF. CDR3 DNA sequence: TGTGCCAGCAGCTTAGGAGGTGAAGAGACCCAGTACTTC.

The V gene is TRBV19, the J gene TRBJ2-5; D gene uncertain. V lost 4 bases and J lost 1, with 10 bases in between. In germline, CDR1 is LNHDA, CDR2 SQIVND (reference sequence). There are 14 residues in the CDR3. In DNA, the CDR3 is TGTGCCAGTAGTAGCCCACAGCGCCAAGAGACCCAGTACTTC. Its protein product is CASSSPQRQETQYF.

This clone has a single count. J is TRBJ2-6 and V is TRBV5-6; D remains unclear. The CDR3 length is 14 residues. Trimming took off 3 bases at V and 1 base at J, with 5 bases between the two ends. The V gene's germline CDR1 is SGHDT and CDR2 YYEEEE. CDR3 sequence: CASSSRSGANVLTF. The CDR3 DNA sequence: TGTGCCAGCAGCTCCAGGTCTGGGGCCAACGTCCTGACTTTC.

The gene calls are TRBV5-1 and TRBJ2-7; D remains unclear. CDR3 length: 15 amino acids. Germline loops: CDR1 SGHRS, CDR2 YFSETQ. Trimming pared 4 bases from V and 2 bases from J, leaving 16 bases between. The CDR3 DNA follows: TGCGCCAGCAGCGCCGCAGGCACCAGCACCTACGAGCAGTACTTC. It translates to CASSAAGTSTYEQYF.

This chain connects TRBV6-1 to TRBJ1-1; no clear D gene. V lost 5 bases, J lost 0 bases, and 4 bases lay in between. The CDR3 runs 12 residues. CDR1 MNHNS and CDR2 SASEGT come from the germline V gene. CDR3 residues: CASSTMNTEAFF. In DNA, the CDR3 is TGTGCCAGCAGTACTATGAACACTGAAGCTTTCTTT.

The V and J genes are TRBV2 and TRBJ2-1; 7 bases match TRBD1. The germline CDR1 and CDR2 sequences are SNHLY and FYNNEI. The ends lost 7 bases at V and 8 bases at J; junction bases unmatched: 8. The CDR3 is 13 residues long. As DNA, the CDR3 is TGTGCCAGCATCCGACAGGGTAGCTATGAGCAGTTCTTC. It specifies CASIRQGSYEQFF.

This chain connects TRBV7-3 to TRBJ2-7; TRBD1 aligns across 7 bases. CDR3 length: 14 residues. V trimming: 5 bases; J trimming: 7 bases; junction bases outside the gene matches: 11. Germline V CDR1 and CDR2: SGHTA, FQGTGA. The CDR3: CASSRQGPLGEQYF. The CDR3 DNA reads TGTGCCAGCAGCCGACAGGGCCCTTTGGGGGAGCAGTACTTC.

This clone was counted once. CDR3 protein: CASSVGQGRHGEQFF. The CDR3 DNA reads as TGTGCCAGTAGTGTCGGACAGGGGAGGCATGGGGAGCAGTTCTTC. The V call is TRBV19, the J call TRBJ2-1; TRBD1 agrees at 9 bases. The germline V gene has CDR1 LNHDA and CDR2 SQIVND (reference sequence). CDR3 length: 15 residues. Trimming cost V 5 bases and J 10 bases; bases outside gene matches: 12.

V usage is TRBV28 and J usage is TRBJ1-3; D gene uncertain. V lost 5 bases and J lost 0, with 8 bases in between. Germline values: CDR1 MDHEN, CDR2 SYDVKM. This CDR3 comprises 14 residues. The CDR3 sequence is CASSPGSSGNTIYF. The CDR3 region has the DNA TGTGCCAGCAGTCCCGGGAGCTCTGGAAACACCATATATTTT.

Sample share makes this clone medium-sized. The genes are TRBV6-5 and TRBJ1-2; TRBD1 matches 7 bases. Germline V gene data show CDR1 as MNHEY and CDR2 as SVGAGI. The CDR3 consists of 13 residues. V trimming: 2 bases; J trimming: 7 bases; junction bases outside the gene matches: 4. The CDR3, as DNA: TGTGCCAGCAGTTACAGCCCAGGGGGTGGCTACACCTTC. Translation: CASSYSPGGGYTF.

The CDR3 sequence is CASNTDPGDTQYF. In nucleotides, the CDR3 is TGTGCCAGCAATACAGACCCAGGAGATACGCAGTATTTT. The V and J genes are TRBV2 and TRBJ2-3, with D unresolved. V was shortened by 7 bases and J by 5 bases, with 13 bases between the two germline ends. Germline CDR1 reads SNHLY; CDR2 reads FYNNEI. The CDR3 extends over 13 amino acids.

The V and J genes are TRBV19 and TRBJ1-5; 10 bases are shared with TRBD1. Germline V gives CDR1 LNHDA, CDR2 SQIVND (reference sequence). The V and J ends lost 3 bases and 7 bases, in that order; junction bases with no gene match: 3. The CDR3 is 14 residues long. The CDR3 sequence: CASSIPDRGQPQHF. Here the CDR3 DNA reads TGTGCCAGTAGTATCCCGGACAGGGGGCAGCCCCAGCATTTT.

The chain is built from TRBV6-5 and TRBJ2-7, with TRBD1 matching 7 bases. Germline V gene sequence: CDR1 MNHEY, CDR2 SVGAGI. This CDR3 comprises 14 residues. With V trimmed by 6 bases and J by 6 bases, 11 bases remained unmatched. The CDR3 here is CASSATLQGREQYF. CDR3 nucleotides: TGTGCCAGCAGCGCAACCCTACAGGGGCGCGAGCAGTACTTC.

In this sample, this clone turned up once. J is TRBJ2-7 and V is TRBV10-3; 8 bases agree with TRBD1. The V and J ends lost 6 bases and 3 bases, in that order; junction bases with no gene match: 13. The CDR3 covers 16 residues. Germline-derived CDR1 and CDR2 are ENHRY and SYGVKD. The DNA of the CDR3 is TGTGCCATCAGACCCAAGACAGGGGCCCAGTACTACGAGCAGTACTTC. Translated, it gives CAIRPKTGAQYYEQYF.

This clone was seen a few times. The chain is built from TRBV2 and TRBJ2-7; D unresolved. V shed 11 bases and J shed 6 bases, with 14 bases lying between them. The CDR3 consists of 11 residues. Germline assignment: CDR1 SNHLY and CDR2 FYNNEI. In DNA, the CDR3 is TGTGCCGGTAGTCCTCGCGGCGAGCAGTACTTC. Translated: CAGSPRGEQYF.